One and the same sample provided the 27 T cell receptor beta chains below, sequenced in a study of cytomegalovirus exposure and HLA in healthy donors (dated by TCRdb to the late 2010s). The library was produced with the immunoSEQ multiplex PCR assay. For the multiplex PCR, a mixture combining 60 forward primers for TCR Vbeta segments and 13 reverse primers for TCR Jbeta segments was used. The immuneACCESS repertoire file appears here via TCRdb, limited to in-frame rearrangements. These files lack a portion of the clones; in checked studies, under half of the deficit traces to unresolved V genes, and the cause of the others is not known. This sample has 160,000 or so clones in its table, and roughly 75% of those were observed once. Jointly, the top ten make up over 2.5% of the sample. The sample taken for sequencing was PBMCs. These receptors came from a female donor in good health and CMV-seronegative.

In its sample, this clone was seen once. V and J are TRBV28 and TRBJ2-1; maybe TRBD2 (6 bases). The V end lost 7 bases, the J end lost 6 bases, and 19 bases lay between the germline ends. There are 15 residues in the CDR3. Germline CDR1 is MDHEN and CDR2 is SYDVKM. CDR3 in amino acids: CASNYDRLGANEQFF. In nucleotides, the CDR3 is TGTGCCAGCAATTACGACCGACTAGGGGCCAATGAGCAGTTCTTC.

This clone was observed a few times. The chain couples TRBV5-1 to TRBJ2-3, with 12 bases that match TRBD2. With V trimmed by 0 bases and J by 6 bases, 5 bases remained unmatched. CDR3 size: 16 residues. Looked up from germline, CDR1 is SGHRS and CDR2 is YFSETQ. The CDR3 DNA is TGCGCCAGCAGCTTGGGACTAGCGGGGGCCCGGGATACGCAGTATTTT. Translation gives CASSLGLAGARDTQYF.

The chain carries TRBV27 and TRBJ1-2; TRBD1 matches 8 bases. CDR1 is MNHEY, CDR2 SMNVEV, per germline (reference sequence). This CDR3 region has 17 residues. After removal of 7 bases from V and 6 bases from J, the junction contained 19 bases not matched to a gene. CDR3 residues: CASTTTRWVGTGDGYTF. The CDR3 region has the DNA TGTGCCAGCACCACTACTCGCTGGGTAGGGACAGGCGATGGCTACACCTTC.

This clone was seen more than once but under ten times. The chain links TRBV9 to TRBJ2-1; no reliable D call. Germline V gene lookup returns CDR1 SGDLS and CDR2 YYNGEE. CDR3 length: 15 residues. Trimming removed 3 bases at V and 0 bases at J, with 10 bases between. The CDR3 nucleotides read TGTGCCAGCAGCGCCCAGGTTAGCTCCTACAATGAGCAGTTCTTC. Amino acids: CASSAQVSSYNEQFF.

J is TRBJ2-7 and V is TRBV5-1; 10 positions match TRBD1. After removal of 0 bases from V and 8 bases from J, the junction contained 8 bases not matched to a gene. Germline CDR1 SGHRS, CDR2 YFSETQ. CDR3 size: 15 residues. The CDR3 DNA sequence: TGCGCCAGCAGCTTGGTTGGACAGGGGGATAAAAAGCAGTACTTC. Its protein is CASSLVGQGDKKQYF.

The J gene is TRBJ2-5, the V gene TRBV7-2, with 11 bases identical to TRBD2. The V gene end was trimmed by 3 bases and the J gene end by 3 bases; junction bases not matched to a gene: 6. The germline gives CDR1 SGHTA, CDR2 FQGNSA. This CDR3 region has 16 residues. The CDR3 bases are TGTGCCAGCAGCTTCGCTCTAGCGGGGGGAGAAGAGACCCAGTACTTC. This encodes CASSFALAGGEETQYF.

This chain connects TRBV6-4 to TRBJ2-3; 12 bases are shared with TRBD2. The CDR3 runs 14 residues. V lost 3 bases and J lost 6; bases outside the gene matches: 1. Germline V gene data show CDR1 as MRHNA and CDR2 as SNTAGT. The CDR3 nucleotides are TGTGCCAGCAGTGAGACTAGCGGGGGCGATACGCAGTATTTT. Its translation: CASSETSGGDTQYF.

This chain links TRBV6-5 with TRBJ1-2, with D possibly being TRBD1 (6 bases). Germline CDR1 reads MNHEY; CDR2 reads SVGAGI. The CDR3 has 15 amino acids. The V gene lost 2 bases and the J gene lost 2 bases, with 12 bases spanning the gap. CDR3: CASSYTTQGNYGYTF. The CDR3 DNA reads as TGTGCCAGCAGTTACACGACCCAGGGGAACTATGGCTACACCTTC.

The chain has TRBV19 and TRBJ2-7; D gene uncertain. V was cut by 5 bases and J by 0 bases, with 8 bases left in between. Germline CDR1 LNHDA, CDR2 SQIVND (reference sequence). The CDR3 contains 13 residues. For the CDR3, the DNA is TGTGCCAGTAGTCTACGGGTCTCCTACGAGCAGTACTTC. Amino acids: CASSLRVSYEQYF. Filled out from reference TRBV19 and TRBJ2-7, the complete variable domain reads DGGITQSPKYLFRKEGQNVTLSCEQNLNHDAMYWYRQDPGQGLRLIYYSQIVNDFQKGDIAEGYSVSREKKESFPLTVTSAQKNPTAFYLCASSLRVSYEQYFGPGTRLTVT.

This sequence joins TRBV10-3 and TRBJ2-7, with 12 bases that match TRBD2. The CDR3 extends over 15 amino acids. CDR1 and CDR2 from the germline V gene are ENHRY and SYGVKD. V lost 5 bases, J lost 5 bases, and 7 bases stayed unmatched. The CDR3: CAISQLAGGPDEQYF. The CDR3 DNA reads as TGTGCCATCAGTCAACTAGCGGGGGGCCCCGACGAGCAGTACTTC.

The chain is built from TRBV7-3 and TRBJ2-2; D is perhaps TRBD2 (6 bases). Trimming removed 3 bases from V and 0 bases from J, with 8 bases in between. The V gene's germline CDR1 is SGHTA and CDR2 FQGTGA. The CDR3 covers 15 residues. CDR3 sequence reads: CASSLLAANTGELFF. The CDR3 nucleotides read TGTGCCAGCAGCTTGTTAGCGGCGAACACCGGGGAGCTGTTTTTT.

The CDR3 DNA reads as TGTGCCAGTAGCCCGGCGGCGGGTCCCTACGAGCAGTACTTC. Amino acids: CASSPAAGPYEQYF. This chain connects TRBV19 to TRBJ2-7, with D possibly TRBD2 on 5 matching bases. This CDR3 contains 14 residues. The germline V gene has CDR1 LNHDA and CDR2 SQIVND (reference sequence). Trimming took off 6 bases at V and 2 bases at J, with 14 bases between the two ends.

The chain is built from TRBV18 and TRBJ2-3, with D perhaps matching TRBD1 (6 bases). CDR3 length equals 16 residues. V lost 7 bases and J lost 6, with 23 bases in between. Per the germline V gene, CDR1 is KGHSH and CDR2 is LQKENI. CDR3 residues: CASFRPGFRQGDTQYF. DNA for the CDR3: TGTGCCAGCTTCCGCCCCGGGTTCCGTCAGGGGGATACGCAGTATTTT.

This clone was picked up a small number of times. The rearrangement joins TRBV19 to TRBJ2-1; D possibly corresponds to TRBD1 (5 bases). CDR1 is LNHDA and CDR2 is SQIVND in the germline V gene (reference sequence). The CDR3 consists of 14 residues. V dropped 7 bases and J dropped 6 bases, with 16 bases sitting between them. CDR3 amino acids: CASKWSGSGNEQFF. The CDR3 bases are TGTGCCAGTAAATGGTCAGGGTCAGGCAATGAGCAGTTCTTC.

V is TRBV13 and J is TRBJ1-2; D uncertain. The germline V gene encodes CDR1 PRHDT and CDR2 FYEKMQ (reference sequence). V lost 3 bases, J lost 4 bases, and 6 bases lay in between. CDR3 length: 12 amino acids. The CDR3 sequence: CASSFGSYGYTF. As DNA, the CDR3 is TGTGCCAGCAGCTTTGGCAGCTATGGCTACACCTTC.

This clone was counted a single time. This rearrangement joins TRBV27 to TRBJ2-1; 8 bases line up with TRBD2. The ends lost 8 bases at V and 4 bases at J; junction bases unmatched: 7. The CDR3 sequence is 14 residues long. Germline V gene lookup returns CDR1 MNHEY and CDR2 SMNVEV (reference sequence). The CDR3 reads CASCSGGPYNEQFF. The CDR3 DNA reads TGTGCCAGCTGTTCGGGAGGGCCTTACAATGAGCAGTTCTTC.

This chain uses TRBV5-1 with TRBJ2-7; a weak D match, TRBD2 (5 bases). The CDR3 has 14 residues. With 6 bases removed from V and 4 bases from J, the gap between germline ends came to 17 bases. Germline-derived CDR1 and CDR2 are SGHRS and YFSETQ. CDR3 region: CASTRGTKEYEQYF. In DNA form, the CDR3 reads TGCGCCAGCACCCGGGGTACTAAAGAGTACGAGCAGTACTTC.

Written as DNA, the CDR3 is TGTGCCAGCAGCGAGAGCGGGGACCCCTACAATGAGCAGTTCTTC. As protein: CASSESGDPYNEQFF. V is TRBV9 and J is TRBJ2-1, with 7 bases lining up with TRBD2. The J segment lost 2 bases and the V segment lost 3 bases, leaving 5 bases of the junction unmatched. The germline gives CDR1 SGDLS, CDR2 YYNGEE. The CDR3 has 15 amino acids. Together with reference TRBV9 and TRBJ2-1, the CDR3 gives the full variable domain: DSGVTQTPKHLITATGQRVTLRCSPRSGDLSVYWYQQSLDQGLQFLIQYYNGEERAKGNILERFSAQQFPDLHSELNLSSLELGDSALYFCASSESGDPYNEQFFGPGTRLTVL.

The chain carries TRBV15 and TRBJ1-2, with unresolved D. The CDR3 length is 13 residues. Germline assignment: CDR1 LNHNV and CDR2 YYDKDF (reference sequence). The V gene lost 0 bases and the J gene lost 5 bases, with 7 bases spanning the gap. This CDR3 reads CATSRDQTYGYTF. The DNA for the CDR3 is TGTGCCACCAGCAGAGATCAGACATATGGCTACACCTTC. Full variable domain (rest looked up from reference TRBV15 and TRBJ1-2): DAMVIQNPRYQVTQFGKPVTLSCSQTLNHNVMYWYQQKSSQAPKLLFHYYDKDFNNEADTPDNFQSRRPNTSFCFLDIRSPGLGDTAMYLCATSRDQTYGYTFGSGTRLTVV.

This clone was found once. V is TRBV7-2 and J is TRBJ2-5; a possible D gene is TRBD1 (6 bases). Germline values: CDR1 SGHTA, CDR2 FQGNSA. The length of the CDR3 is 14 residues. V lost 4 bases to trimming and J lost 1 base, with 10 bases between them. This chain's CDR3 is CASSSRTVQETQYF. Here the CDR3 DNA reads TGTGCCAGCAGCTCCCGGACAGTCCAAGAGACCCAGTACTTC. Drawing the rest from reference TRBV7-2 and TRBJ2-5, the complete variable domain is GAGVSQSPSNKVTEKGKDVELRCDPISGHTALYWYRQSLGQGLEFLIYFQGNSAPDKSGLPSDRFSAERTGGSVSTLTIQRTQQEDSAVYLCASSSRTVQETQYFGPGTRLLVL.

This clone came up a few times. This chain links TRBV29-1 with TRBJ1-1, with unresolved D. The CDR3 runs to 11 residues. Germline-derived CDR1 and CDR2 are SQVTM and ANQGSEA. Trimming left V 4 bases short and J 3 bases short, with 6 bases between. DNA of the CDR3: TGCAGCGTTGCTGTTTACACTGAAGCTTTCTTT. It translates to CSVAVYTEAFF.

V and J are TRBV21-1 and TRBJ2-3; the table's D call, TRBD1, was not checked against the DNA. TRBV21-1 is a known pseudogene. The CDR3 loop spans 16 amino acids. In DNA form, the CDR3 reads TGTGCCAGCAGCAAAGAGCCTTGGTGGGCCCCAGATACGCAGTATTTT. Translation gives CASSKEPWWAPDTQYF.

There are a few counts of this clone. The CDR3 DNA is TGTGCCACCAGCAGAGACCGCCGGTCGTTTTCCTATGGCTACACCTTC. It is translated as CATSRDRRSFSYGYTF. V is TRBV15 and J is TRBJ1-2; D not certain. The CDR3 sequence is 16 residues long. The ends were cut back, 0 bases at V and 4 bases at J, with 15 bases in the middle. Germline CDR1 reads LNHNV; CDR2 reads YYDKDF (reference sequence).

The V and J genes are TRBV4-2 and TRBJ1-5; 11 bases are a match to TRBD1. Germline V gene sequence: CDR1 LGHNA, CDR2 YNFKEQ. Germline trimming cut 0 bases from V and 7 bases from J; bases unmatched to any gene: 14. This CDR3 has 19 amino acids. The CDR3 reads CASSQETPDRGRRRQPQHF. CDR3 in DNA: TGTGCCAGCAGCCAAGAAACCCCGGACAGGGGGCGAAGGCGACAGCCCCAGCATTTT.

V and J are TRBV19 and TRBJ2-1, with 8 positions matching TRBD2. CDR1 and CDR2 (germline): LNHDA, SQIVND (reference sequence). This CDR3 contains 17 residues. Trimming cost V 5 bases and J 2 bases; bases outside gene matches: 11. The CDR3, as DNA: TGTGCCAGTAGTCTATTTTCCGCGGGAGGAGCCTACAATGAGCAGTTCTTC. This sequence encodes CASSLFSAGGAYNEQFF.

The V call is TRBV5-1, the J call TRBJ1-2, with TRBD1 matching over 9 bases. V dropped 4 bases and J dropped 1; count of bases not matched to a gene: 8. Germline V gene lookup returns CDR1 SGHRS and CDR2 YFSETQ. The CDR3 sequence is 16 residues long. The CDR3 DNA follows: TGCGCCAGCAGCCCCCAGACAGGGGGGATTAACTATGGCTACACCTTC. It yields the protein CASSPQTGGINYGYTF.

This clone was seen only a few times. The chain has TRBV4-2 and TRBJ2-3; 10 bases are shared with TRBD2. Germline V gives CDR1 LGHNA, CDR2 YNFKEQ. This CDR3 is 16 amino acids long. Trimming cost V 2 bases and J 2 bases; bases outside gene matches: 4. The DNA of the CDR3 is TGTGCCAGCAGCCAACGGCTAGCGGGGGACACAGATACGCAGTATTTT. It is translated as CASSQRLAGDTDTQYF.